The 17 T cell receptor beta chains listed next were all sequenced from one sample in a study of control samples from healthy donors and cancer patients. Clones were read by immunoSEQ multiplex PCR, and TCRdb kept only the in-frame ones, dropping some. The sample has around 110,000 clones, roughly nine tenths seen once. Sequenced input: PBMCs. Receptors originate from a woman in her forties or fifties with colorectal cancer.

V usage is TRBV2 and J usage is TRBJ1-5; 7 nucleotides match TRBD1. This CDR3 is built from 15 residues. Germline V lookup: CDR1 SNHLY, CDR2 FYNNEI. V lost 3 bases to trimming and J lost 6 bases; unmatched junction nucleotides: 8. This CDR3 is CASSDRGYGSQPQHF. In DNA, the CDR3 is TGTGCCAGCAGTGACAGGGGGTATGGAAGTCAGCCCCAGCATTTT.

CDR3 amino acids: CASSSLGNEQFF. The CDR3 region has the DNA TGTGCCAGCAGCTCCCTAGGCAATGAGCAGTTCTTC. The V and J genes are TRBV28 and TRBJ2-1; D is uncertain. This CDR3 spans 12 amino acids. Trimming took 6 bases from V and 6 from J, leaving 9 bases between them. From germline, CDR1 is MDHEN and CDR2 SYDVKM.

The V gene is TRBV2, the J gene TRBJ2-1; the D is unclear. The CDR3 contains 12 residues. Deletions cut 5 bases from V and 11 bases from J, with 13 bases between. Germline V CDR1 and CDR2: SNHLY, FYNNEI. This chain's CDR3 is CASSQTDLKQFF. The CDR3 coding sequence is TGTGCCAGCAGTCAAACAGACCTGAAGCAGTTCTTC.

CDR3 amino acids: CASSILGRTYEQYF. The CDR3 coding sequence is TGTGCCAGTAGTATCTTAGGGCGGACCTACGAGCAGTACTTC. The chain joins TRBV19 to TRBJ2-7; no clear D. This CDR3 is 14 amino acids long. CDR1 is LNHDA and CDR2 is SQIVND in the germline V gene (reference sequence). The V end lost 3 bases, the J end lost 2 bases, and 11 bases lay between the germline ends.

J is TRBJ1-1 and V is TRBV11-2, with TRBD1 matching over 9 bases. J was trimmed by 1 base and V by 4 bases; bases with no gene match: 10. The CDR3 extends over 17 amino acids. CDR1 and CDR2 from the germline V gene are SGHAT and FQNNGV. The CDR3 sequence: CASSSLKGQGSNTEAFF. In DNA, the CDR3 is TGTGCCAGCAGCTCCCTCAAAGGACAGGGGTCGAACACTGAAGCTTTCTTT.

The chain uses TRBV5-1 and TRBJ1-3; possible D gene TRBD1, 6 bases. The V and J ends lost 6 bases and 3 bases respectively, with 13 bases between them. This CDR3 region has 14 residues. The germline V gene has CDR1 SGHRS and CDR2 YFSETQ. The CDR3: CASTGTGNGNTIYF. CDR3 DNA: TGCGCCAGCACCGGCACAGGGAATGGAAACACCATATATTTT.

The chain joins TRBV7-9 to TRBJ2-5; 8 nucleotides agree with TRBD2. The CDR3 consists of 16 residues. Losses at the gene ends were 5 bases for V and 5 bases for J; bases not matched to a gene: 13. Germline V gene data show CDR1 as SEHNR and CDR2 as FQNEAQ (reference sequence). The CDR3 spells CASSREGDGGRETQYF. The CDR3 DNA reads TGTGCCAGCAGCCGGGAGGGGGACGGGGGGCGGGAGACCCAGTACTTC.

The V and J genes are TRBV18 and TRBJ2-1; possibly TRBD2 for D (5 bases). Germline values: CDR1 KGHSH, CDR2 LQKENI. There are 12 residues in the CDR3. V was pared by 3 bases and J by 10 bases, with 10 bases between. This CDR3 reads CASSPPPGEQFF. CDR3 coding DNA: TGTGCCAGCTCACCTCCCCCGGGGGAGCAGTTCTTC.

The V gene is TRBV19, the J gene TRBJ1-1; 11 bases are shared with TRBD1. The V and J ends lost 5 bases and 3 bases, in that order; junction bases with no gene match: 2. The CDR3 has 14 residues. Germline CDR1 LNHDA, CDR2 SQIVND (reference sequence). CDR3 amino acids: CASSWTGGYTEAFF. CDR3 DNA sequence: TGTGCCAGTAGTTGGACAGGGGGCTACACTGAAGCTTTCTTT.

V gene TRBV19 combines with J gene TRBJ2-5; D not resolved. The ends were cut back, 4 bases at V and 1 base at J, with 7 bases in the middle. Germline CDR1 LNHDA, CDR2 SQIVND (reference sequence). The CDR3 is made up of 13 amino acids. CDR3 nucleotides: TGTGCCAGTAGTAACGTAGGCCAAGAGACCCAGTACTTC. Protein product: CASSNVGQETQYF.

The rearrangement joins TRBV28 to TRBJ2-3; maybe TRBD1 (6 bases). Trimming pared 1 base from V and 4 bases from J, leaving 9 bases between. The CDR3 extends over 14 amino acids. Looked up from germline, CDR1 is MDHEN and CDR2 is SYDVKM. CDR3 loop: CASSLYRVPDTQYF. In DNA, the CDR3 is TGTGCCAGCAGTTTATACAGGGTTCCAGATACGCAGTATTTT.

The chain combines TRBV18 with TRBJ1-5; D perhaps matches TRBD1 (5 bases). Germline V CDR1 and CDR2: KGHSH, LQKENI. Trimming removed 6 bases at V and 6 bases at J, with 12 bases between. The CDR3 is made up of 13 amino acids. The CDR3 here is CASSTERGQPQHF. The CDR3 bases are TGTGCCAGCTCGACCGAAAGGGGTCAGCCCCAGCATTTT. The full variable domain, rest sourced from reference TRBV18 and TRBJ1-5, is NAGVMQNPRHLVRRRGQEARLRCSPMKGHSHVYWYRQLPEEGLKFMVYLQKENIIDESGMPKERFSAEFPKEGPSILRIQQVVRGDSAAYFCASSTERGQPQHFGDGTRLSIL.

The J gene is TRBJ2-6, the V gene TRBV7-8; a weak D match, TRBD1 (6 bases). Per germline, CDR1 SGHVS and CDR2 FQNEAQ. The V and J ends lost 1 base and 0 bases respectively, with 13 bases between them. The CDR3 runs 18 residues. CDR3 residues: CASSLEAGAYSGANVLTF. CDR3 DNA sequence: TGTGCCAGCAGCTTAGAGGCAGGGGCTTACTCTGGGGCCAACGTCCTGACTTTC.

The chain has TRBV19 and TRBJ2-1, with 7 positions matching TRBD2. V trimming: 4 bases; J trimming: 0 bases; junction bases outside the gene matches: 3. Germline V lookup: CDR1 LNHDA, CDR2 SQIVND (reference sequence). The CDR3 is made up of 15 amino acids. This CDR3 reads CASSNGLGSYNEQFF. Written as DNA, the CDR3 is TGTGCCAGTAGTAATGGACTAGGCTCCTACAATGAGCAGTTCTTC.

This sequence joins TRBV9 and TRBJ1-1; D is uncertain. This CDR3 is 14 amino acids long. V was pared by 3 bases and J by 1 base, with 10 bases between. The germline V gene encodes CDR1 SGDLS and CDR2 YYNGEE. DNA for the CDR3: TGTGCCAGCAGCGAGGTCGACGGGAACACTGAAGCTTTCTTT. It translates to CASSEVDGNTEAFF.

The chain is built from TRBV19 and TRBJ1-6; tentative D call: TRBD1 (5 bases). V lost 1 base and J 7 bases, leaving 11 bases between the germline ends. Germline V gives CDR1 LNHDA, CDR2 SQIVND (reference sequence). The CDR3 has 15 amino acids. This chain's CDR3 is CASSIGYGGNSPLHF. The DNA for the CDR3 is TGTGCCAGTAGTATAGGGTACGGGGGAAATTCACCCCTCCACTTT. The full variable domain, rest sourced from reference TRBV19 and TRBJ1-6, is DGGITQSPKYLFRKEGQNVTLSCEQNLNHDAMYWYRQDPGQGLRLIYYSQIVNDFQKGDIAEGYSVSREKKESFPLTVTSAQKNPTAFYLCASSIGYGGNSPLHFGNGTRLTVT.

The V gene is TRBV29-1, the J gene TRBJ1-1; D might be TRBD1 (6 bases). The CDR3 runs 15 residues. The V gene lost 5 bases and the J gene lost 3 bases, with 19 bases spanning the gap. Germline-derived CDR1 and CDR2 are SQVTM and ANQGSEA. This CDR3 reads CSVFSRGLADTEAFF. The DNA of the CDR3 is TGCAGCGTTTTCAGCCGGGGGCTTGCGGACACTGAAGCTTTCTTT.